The entry that follows covers one T cell receptor beta chain sequence. A junction end diverges from the germline sequence, so it may reflect a read error. The source of the sample is a study of blood T cells in healthy people across ages. Germline CDR1 KGHDR, CDR2 SFDVKD. This CDR3 is 14 amino acids long. Combining a sample-barcoded 5' primer with a J-beta primer mix, a second PCR ran for about 6 to 12 cycles. TCRdb passed the 5' RACE reads through MiXCR, listing each CDR3 protein once. The table lists 1.5 million to 2 million distinct CDR3 sequences, roughly 50% of them singletons. The rearrangement uses TRBV24-1 and TRBJ1-2; possibly TRBD1 for D (5 bases). Sequenced sample: blood. The sequence derives from a woman in her 40s in good health. The CDR3 bases are TGTGCCACCAGCGATTCAGGGTCATCCTATGGCTACACCTTC. Protein: CATSDSGSSYGYTF.